The 4 T cell receptor beta chains given below trace back to one sample, sequenced in a study of radiotherapy plus CTLA-4 blockade in lung cancer. Measured with immunoSEQ multiplex PCR; TCRdb has only the in-frame clones, and not every one. Of 25,000 to 35,000 clones in the sample, approximately 77% were seen once. The sequencing here drew on peripheral blood, taken from a patient treated with radiotherapy plus ipilimumab. The receptors derive from a human donor with non-small cell lung cancer whose response to radiotherapy plus ipilimumab could not be evaluated.

V and J are TRBV5-4 and TRBJ2-3; D is ambiguous. CDR3 length: 15 amino acids. Trimming left V 0 bases short and J 4 bases short, with 12 bases between. Germline V lookup: CDR1 SGHNT, CDR2 YYREEE (reference sequence). The CDR3 nucleotides read TGTGCCAGCAGCTTGGAACCCAATAGTCCAGATACGCAGTATTTT. This translates into CASSLEPNSPDTQYF.

The gene calls are TRBV6-5 and TRBJ2-5; the D gene is possibly TRBD2 (6 bases). The end of the DNA fits TRBJ2-7 better, so the J call may be wrong. In germline, CDR1 is MNHEY, CDR2 SVGAGI. The CDR3 is made up of 14 amino acids. In nucleotides, the CDR3 is TGTGCCAGCATCCATCCGGAGGGCGGCTACGAGCAGTACTTC. The encoded protein is CASIHPEGGYEQYF.

This clone was observed a single time. V is TRBV30 and J is TRBJ2-1, with 12 bases fitting TRBD2. The germline CDR1 and CDR2 sequences are GTSNPN and SVGIG (reference sequence). This CDR3 has 20 residues. J gave up 0 bases and V 1 base, and 13 bases lay outside the gene matches. CDR3 sequence reads: CAWSGYRGLAGQSSYNEQFF. In DNA form, the CDR3 reads TGTGCCTGGAGTGGGTATAGGGGACTAGCGGGTCAGAGCTCCTACAATGAGCAGTTCTTC.

The chain uses TRBV7-6 and TRBJ2-1, with 8 bases fitting TRBD2. The CDR3 totals 17 residues. The J segment lost 0 bases and the V segment lost 5 bases, leaving 9 bases of the junction unmatched. From germline, CDR1 is SGHVS and CDR2 FNYEAQ. The CDR3 sequence is CASSPSGGRGSYNEQFF. DNA for the CDR3: TGTGCCAGCAGCCCCTCGGGAGGGAGGGGCTCCTACAATGAGCAGTTCTTC. Filled out from reference TRBV7-6 and TRBJ2-1, the complete variable domain reads GAGVSQSPRYKVTKRGQDVALRCDPISGHVSLYWYRQALGQGPEFLTYFNYEAQQDKSGLPNDRFSAERPEGSISTLTIQRTEQRDSAMYRCASSPSGGRGSYNEQFFGPGTRLTVL.